The 6 T cell receptor beta chains reported below all come from one sample, sequenced in a study of read filtering for tumor transcriptome and immune sequencing. The library was built from 400 ng RNA with molecular barcoded adaptors for alpha/delta and beta/gamma chains. TCRdb re-analysed the reads in MiXCR, keeping a single row per CDR3 protein. The repertoire holds fewer than 35,000 distinct CDR3 sequences, with approximately 17% as singletons. The sequenced sample was a population of CD138-negative cells sorted from bone marrow. The receptors come from a donor aged 40 or older with multiple myeloma.

This clonotype showed up many times. The chain uses TRBV28 and TRBJ1-2; unclear D gene. The CDR3 contains 12 residues. The V gene lost 6 bases and the J gene lost 8 bases, with 13 bases spanning the gap. Germline V gives CDR1 MDHEN, CDR2 SYDVKM. CDR3 in amino acids: CASREGFEGYTF. The CDR3 DNA is TGTGCCAGCAGAGAGGGTTTTGAGGGCTACACCTTC.

In this sample, this clonotype turned up many times. The chain couples TRBV20-1 to TRBJ2-3; TRBD1 agrees at 7 bases. From germline, CDR1 is DFQATT and CDR2 SNEGSKA (reference sequence). The J segment lost 11 bases and the V segment lost 5 bases, leaving 13 bases of the junction unmatched. The CDR3 sequence is 13 residues long. The CDR3 DNA reads as TGCAGTGCTCCCCGAGGACAGGTCGACCTGCAGTATTTT. Translated, it gives CSAPRGQVDLQYF.

This clonotype was found many times. The gene calls are TRBV2 and TRBJ1-5; TRBD1 agrees at 9 bases. The germline V gene encodes CDR1 SNHLY and CDR2 FYNNEI. The ends lost 4 bases at V and 3 bases at J; junction bases unmatched: 4. The CDR3 contains 15 residues. The CDR3 is CASSADRGNNQPQHF. Here the CDR3 DNA reads TGTGCCAGCAGTGCTGACAGGGGGAACAATCAGCCCCAGCATTTT.

The table lists this clonotype with many counts. The V and J genes are TRBV7-8 and TRBJ2-3; 7 nucleotides match TRBD2. Trimming at V came to 1 base and at J to 2 bases, leaving 12 bases not matched to a gene. The CDR3 covers 18 residues. Germline assignment: CDR1 SGHVS and CDR2 FQNEAQ. The CDR3 DNA reads TGTGCCAGCAGCTTAGAGGGAGGGCCGGGTTTTATCACAGATACGCAGTATTTT. Translated: CASSLEGGPGFITDTQYF.

This clonotype was recorded at least ten times. This rearrangement joins TRBV12-3 or TRBV12-4 to TRBJ2-5; TRBD1 matches at 7 bases. Trimming at V came to 5 bases and at J to 1 base, leaving 4 bases not matched to a gene. This CDR3 spans 14 amino acids. The CDR3 sequence: CASSIYRGQETQYF. CDR3 nucleotide sequence: TGTGCCAGCAGTATATACAGGGGCCAAGAGACCCAGTACTTC.

J is TRBJ1-3 and V is TRBV20-1; TRBD1 matches 7 bases. V gave up 6 bases and J gave up 4 bases; unmatched junction bases: 6. CDR1 is DFQATT and CDR2 is SNEGSKA in the germline V gene (reference sequence). There are 13 residues in the CDR3. The CDR3 DNA follows: TGCAGTGCCATGAGACAGGGAGGAAACACCATATATTTT. This encodes CSAMRQGGNTIYF.